This paragraph reports one T cell receptor beta chain. The antigen remains undetermined. The CDR3 goes on 3 residues after the read ends, and that part is filled in from the germline J gene. The CDR3 is 14 amino acids. Trimming cost V 0 bases and J 6 bases, with 11 bases left between them. The germline V gene encodes CDR1 LNHDA and CDR2 SQIVND (reference sequence). The sample comes from a study of T cell clonality in common variable immunodeficiency. Study results and limitations: Fewer deletions and N-nucleotide insertions were reportedly seen in common variable immunodeficiency TCR beta sequences. Links between repertoire features and CVID complications were heterogeneity-limited.

Patients had low serum IgG, IgA and/or IgM and specific antibody deficiency. Patients and controls were mostly of Caucasian heritage. CVID and control samples used equivalent genomic DNA input. The table came from immunoSEQ multiplex PCR; TCRdb's copy has only in-frame clones and leaves some out. The data show fewer than 35,000 clones, with none appearing a single time. The specimen sequenced was peripheral blood mononuclear cells. The sequence came from a human donor with common variable immunodeficiency. The chain is built from TRBV19 and TRBJ1-2; D might be TRBD1 (6 bases). The CDR3 region is CASSIDGGGNGYTF. CDR3 DNA (partial): TGTGCCAGTAGTATAGATGGAGGGGGAAATGGC.